The rows below give T cell receptor beta chains drawn from one sample of a study of blood T cell repertoires in COVID-19. Profiling relied on immunoSEQ multiplex PCR, and the TCRdb table lists in-frame clones only, not all of them. The sample yields just over 60,000 clones, 79% seen once. The sequenced sample was peripheral blood. These TCRs come from an elderly woman with active or convalescent COVID-19. Both conserved end residues are part of each CDR3. A D gene is named only where the DNA matches it firmly. Size is stated for part of the rows, as once, few or many counts, or as a class when the clone is expanded.

D gene: -; V gene: TRBV7-9; J gene: TRBJ1-1; clone size: -; CDR3 protein: CASSHILWNTEAFF; CDR3 DNA: TGTGCCAGCAGCCACATCTTGTGGAACACTGAAGCTTTCTTT
D gene: TRBD1; V gene: TRBV7-8; J gene: TRBJ1-2; clone size: -; CDR3 protein: CASSLVRGQRYTF; CDR3 DNA: TGTGCCAGCAGCTTAGTGAGGGGGCAGCGCTACACCTTC
D gene: TRBD1; V gene: TRBV9; J gene: TRBJ2-1; clone size: few; CDR3 protein: CASSAGQGNNEQFF; CDR3 DNA: TGTGCCAGCAGCGCGGGACAGGGCAACAATGAGCAGTTCTTC
D gene: TRBD1; V gene: TRBV7-8; J gene: TRBJ1-1; clone size: -; CDR3 protein: CASSLGGSRDSKAEAFF; CDR3 DNA: TGTGCCAGCAGCTTAGGGGGGTCCCGGGACAGCAAGGCTGAAGCTTTCTTT
D gene: -; V gene: TRBV9; J gene: TRBJ1-1; clone size: -; CDR3 protein: CASSVDWEVNTEAFF; CDR3 DNA: TGTGCCAGCAGCGTAGACTGGGAGGTGAACACTGAAGCTTTCTTT
D gene: -; V gene: TRBV19; J gene: TRBJ1-1; clone size: -; CDR3 protein: CASSPRQMNTEAFF; CDR3 DNA: TGTGCCAGTAGTCCCCGACAGATGAACACTGAAGCTTTCTTT
D gene: -; V gene: TRBV29-1; J gene: TRBJ1-1; clone size: few; CDR3 protein: CSVGGVSNTEAFF; CDR3 DNA: TGCAGCGTTGGCGGGGTGTCGAACACTGAAGCTTTCTTT
D gene: -; V gene: TRBV10-2; J gene: TRBJ1-1; clone size: -; CDR3 protein: CASRGVRTEAFF; CDR3 DNA: TGCGCCAGCAGAGGGGTCCGGACTGAAGCTTTCTTT
D gene: TRBD1; V gene: TRBV10-2; J gene: TRBJ1-6; clone size: -; CDR3 protein: CASNRRDRRNDSPLHF; CDR3 DNA: TGCGCCAGCAACCGCCGGGACAGGCGAAATGATTCACCCCTCCACTTT
D gene: -; V gene: TRBV18; J gene: TRBJ1-2; clone size: -; CDR3 protein: CASSERKGHLNYGYTF; CDR3 DNA: TGTGCCAGCTCAGAAAGGAAGGGGCACCTCAACTATGGCTACACCTTC
D gene: -; V gene: TRBV6-6; J gene: TRBJ1-2; clone size: few; CDR3 protein: CASIGRSLGYTF; CDR3 DNA: TGTGCCAGCATTGGGAGGTCGCTGGGCTACACCTTC
D gene: -; V gene: TRBV5-4; J gene: TRBJ2-3; clone size: -; CDR3 protein: CASSLGVGDTQYF; CDR3 DNA: TGTGCCAGCAGCTTGGGGGTCGGGGATACGCAGTATTTT
D gene: TRBD1; V gene: TRBV7-9; J gene: TRBJ2-3; clone size: once; CDR3 protein: CASTRDRAFDTQYF; CDR3 DNA: TGTGCCAGCACCCGGGACAGGGCCTTTGATACGCAGTATTTT
D gene: TRBD1; V gene: TRBV5-5; J gene: TRBJ2-5; clone size: -; CDR3 protein: CASSPTGGFQETQYF; CDR3 DNA: TGTGCCAGCAGCCCGACAGGGGGCTTCCAAGAGACCCAGTACTTC
D gene: TRBD2; V gene: TRBV3-1/TRBV3-2; J gene: TRBJ2-3; clone size: -; CDR3 protein: CASSQDPFLAGGADTQYF; CDR3 DNA: TGTGCCAGCAGCCAAGATCCCTTCCTAGCGGGGGGGGCAGATACGCAGTATTTT
D gene: TRBD2; V gene: TRBV10-1; J gene: TRBJ2-2; clone size: -; CDR3 protein: CASSEGSGGIGGELFF; CDR3 DNA: TGCGCCAGCAGTGAGGGCAGCGGGGGGATCGGCGGGGAGCTGTTTTTT
D gene: -; V gene: TRBV5-4; J gene: TRBJ2-4; clone size: -; CDR3 protein: CASSLGQGQGNIQYF; CDR3 DNA: TGTGCCAGCAGCTTGGGGCAGGGGCAAGGTAACATTCAGTACTTC
D gene: TRBD1; V gene: TRBV18; J gene: TRBJ2-7; clone size: -; CDR3 protein: CASSPGQGAYEQYF; CDR3 DNA: TGTGCCAGCTCACCGGGACAGGGGGCCTACGAGCAGTACTTC
D gene: -; V gene: TRBV25-1; J gene: TRBJ1-3; clone size: -; CDR3 protein: CASSELDSSGNTIYF; CDR3 DNA: TGTGCCAGCAGTGAATTGGACAGCTCTGGAAACACCATATATTTT
D gene: -; V gene: TRBV19; J gene: TRBJ1-2; clone size: -; CDR3 protein: CASSIGRANYGYTF; CDR3 DNA: TGTGCCAGTAGTATCGGCAGGGCAAACTATGGCTACACCTTC
D gene: TRBD1; V gene: TRBV7-2; J gene: TRBJ1-1; clone size: -; CDR3 protein: CASSLVVGQVGRMNTEAFF; CDR3 DNA: TGTGCCAGCAGCTTAGTTGTCGGACAGGTGGGACGCATGAACACTGAAGCTTTCTTT
D gene: -; V gene: TRBV6-2/TRBV6-3; J gene: TRBJ2-1; clone size: -; CDR3 protein: CASSLRLGGNEQFF; CDR3 DNA: TGTGCCAGCAGTTTACGACTAGGAGGCAATGAGCAGTTCTTC
D gene: TRBD1; V gene: TRBV5-1; J gene: TRBJ2-7; clone size: -; CDR3 protein: CASSLEGAHYEQYF; CDR3 DNA: TGCGCCAGCAGCTTGGAGGGGGCCCACTACGAGCAGTACTTC
D gene: -; V gene: TRBV7-2; J gene: TRBJ1-2; clone size: -; CDR3 protein: CASSKDLEYGYTF; CDR3 DNA: TGTGCCAGCAGCAAAGACTTAGAGTATGGCTACACCTTC
D gene: -; V gene: TRBV7-6; J gene: TRBJ1-1; clone size: once; CDR3 protein: CASSSRGLVNTEAFF; CDR3 DNA: TGTGCCAGCAGCTCTAGGGGCTTGGTGAACACTGAAGCTTTCTTT
D gene: TRBD1; V gene: TRBV19; J gene: TRBJ1-1; clone size: -; CDR3 protein: CASSIGTRGRTEAFF; CDR3 DNA: TGTGCCAGTAGTATAGGAACCAGGGGGAGGACTGAAGCTTTCTTT
D gene: -; V gene: TRBV7-2; J gene: TRBJ2-1; clone size: once; CDR3 protein: CASSIASDLYNEQFF; CDR3 DNA: TGTGCCAGCAGCATCGCTAGCGACCTATACAATGAGCAGTTCTTC
D gene: -; V gene: TRBV27; J gene: TRBJ2-7; clone size: -; CDR3 protein: CASSLTGVYEQYF; CDR3 DNA: TGTGCCAGCAGTTTAACGGGGGTCTACGAGCAGTACTTC
D gene: -; V gene: TRBV2; J gene: TRBJ2-1; clone size: few; CDR3 protein: CASRTDKTYNEQFF; CDR3 DNA: TGTGCCAGCAGAACAGATAAGACCTACAATGAGCAGTTCTTC
D gene: -; V gene: TRBV3-1/TRBV3-2; J gene: TRBJ1-6; clone size: -; CDR3 protein: CASSQVAQGDSPLHF; CDR3 DNA: TGTGCCAGCAGCCAAGTTGCGCAGGGCGATTCACCCCTCCACTTT
D gene: -; V gene: TRBV19; J gene: TRBJ1-3; clone size: -; CDR3 protein: CASSIDRETGNTIYF; CDR3 DNA: TGTGCCAGTAGTATAGACCGGGAAACTGGAAACACCATATATTTT
D gene: -; V gene: TRBV6-5; J gene: TRBJ1-1; clone size: -; CDR3 protein: CASSRQSSNTEAFF; CDR3 DNA: TGTGCCAGCAGCCGACAGTCTTCAAACACTGAAGCTTTCTTT
D gene: -; V gene: TRBV4-1; J gene: TRBJ2-2; clone size: few; CDR3 protein: CASSLTRAGTGELFF; CDR3 DNA: TGCGCCAGCAGCCTGACCCGGGCGGGCACCGGGGAGCTGTTTTTT
D gene: TRBD1; V gene: TRBV5-1; J gene: TRBJ1-1; clone size: -; CDR3 protein: CASSPQGALPEAFF; CDR3 DNA: TGCGCCAGCAGCCCACAGGGGGCTTTGCCTGAAGCTTTCTTT
D gene: TRBD1; V gene: TRBV19; J gene: TRBJ1-2; clone size: -; CDR3 protein: CASSRQGFNYGYTF; CDR3 DNA: TGTGCCAGTAGTCGACAGGGGTTTAACTATGGCTACACCTTC
D gene: TRBD1; V gene: TRBV5-1; J gene: TRBJ1-1; clone size: -; CDR3 protein: CASSLQGGGTEAFF; CDR3 DNA: TGCGCCAGCAGCTTACAGGGGGGAGGGACTGAAGCTTTCTTT
D gene: -; V gene: TRBV6-1; J gene: TRBJ1-4; clone size: -; CDR3 protein: CASSEIRGEGEKLFF; CDR3 DNA: TGTGCCAGCAGTGAAATTCGGGGTGAGGGAGAAAAACTGTTTTTT
D gene: TRBD1; V gene: TRBV9; J gene: TRBJ1-1; clone size: -; CDR3 protein: CASSVRTGNTEAFF; CDR3 DNA: TGTGCCAGCAGCGTACGGACAGGGAACACTGAAGCTTTCTTT
D gene: TRBD1; V gene: TRBV30; J gene: TRBJ1-2; clone size: -; CDR3 protein: CAWSARDRVWYGYTF; CDR3 DNA: TGTGCCTGGAGTGCCCGGGACAGGGTTTGGTATGGCTACACCTTC
D gene: TRBD1; V gene: TRBV6-5; J gene: TRBJ2-7; clone size: -; CDR3 protein: CASTGTGLSEQYF; CDR3 DNA: TGTGCCAGTACCGGGACAGGGCTGAGCGAGCAGTACTTC
D gene: TRBD1; V gene: TRBV7-3; J gene: TRBJ1-1; clone size: once; CDR3 protein: CASSLGQANTEAFF; CDR3 DNA: TGTGCCAGCAGCTTAGGACAGGCGAACACTGAAGCTTTCTTT
D gene: -; V gene: TRBV14; J gene: TRBJ1-1; clone size: -; CDR3 protein: CASSPLMNTEAFF; CDR3 DNA: TGTGCCAGCAGCCCCCTTATGAACACTGAAGCTTTCTTT
D gene: -; V gene: TRBV5-1; J gene: TRBJ1-2; clone size: -; CDR3 protein: CASSPGTQGYGYTF; CDR3 DNA: TGCGCCAGCAGCCCGGGGACTCAGGGCTATGGCTACACCTTC
D gene: -; V gene: TRBV10-1; J gene: TRBJ1-5; clone size: -; CDR3 protein: CASSESTEYSNQPQHF; CDR3 DNA: TGCGCCAGCAGTGAATCGACAGAGTATAGCAATCAGCCCCAGCATTTT
D gene: TRBD1; V gene: TRBV29-1; J gene: TRBJ2-1; clone size: once; CDR3 protein: CSLWQGDNEQFF; CDR3 DNA: TGCAGCCTATGGCAGGGGGACAATGAGCAGTTCTTC